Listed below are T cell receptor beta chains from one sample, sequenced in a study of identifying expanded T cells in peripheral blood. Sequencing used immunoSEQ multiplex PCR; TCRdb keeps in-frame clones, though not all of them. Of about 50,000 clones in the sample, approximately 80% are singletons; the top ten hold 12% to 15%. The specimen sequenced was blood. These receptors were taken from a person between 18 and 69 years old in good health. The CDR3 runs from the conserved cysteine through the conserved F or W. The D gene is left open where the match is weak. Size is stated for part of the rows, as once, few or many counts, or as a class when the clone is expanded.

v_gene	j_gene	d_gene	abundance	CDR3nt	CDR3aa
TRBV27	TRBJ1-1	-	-	TGTGCCAGCAGGACAACCATCAATACTATGAACACTGAAGCTTTCTTT	CASRTTINTMNTEAFF
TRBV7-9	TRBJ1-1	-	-	TGTGCCAGCAGCCCTGGGCAGGCCCTCACTGAAGCTTTCTTT	CASSPGQALTEAFF
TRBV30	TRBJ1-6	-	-	TGTGCCTGGAGAGACGACGGGCGCGAGAATTCACCCCTCCACTTT	CAWRDDGRENSPLHF
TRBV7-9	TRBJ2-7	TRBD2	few	TGTGCCAGCAGCCCATATAGCGGGAGGGCGACCTACGAGCAGTACTTC	CASSPYSGRATYEQYF
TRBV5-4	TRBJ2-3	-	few	TGTGCCAGCAGCCAGGGGAGCACAGATACGCAGTATTTT	CASSQGSTDTQYF
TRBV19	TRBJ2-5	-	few	TGTGCCAGTAGTATAGGCAGTACCAAGATCACTGAGACCCAGTACTTC	CASSIGSTKITETQYF
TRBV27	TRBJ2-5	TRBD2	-	TGTGCCAGCACCCCAACCATGGTGTCTAGCGGGATAGAGACCCAGTACTTC	CASTPTMVSSGIETQYF
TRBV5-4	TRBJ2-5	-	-	TGTGCCAGCAGCTTTGGGGGGGGCCGGGAGACCCAGTACTTC	CASSFGGGRETQYF
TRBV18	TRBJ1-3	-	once	TGTGCCAGCTCACCAAGAGGGATCTCTGGAAACACCATATATTTT	CASSPRGISGNTIYF
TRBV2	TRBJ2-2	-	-	TGTGCCAGCAGGCGAGCGGGGAACACCGGGGAGCTGTTTTTT	CASRRAGNTGELFF
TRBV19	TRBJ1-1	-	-	TGTGCCAGTAGTACCGTGATCCGGAACACTGAAGCTTTCTTT	CASSTVIRNTEAFF